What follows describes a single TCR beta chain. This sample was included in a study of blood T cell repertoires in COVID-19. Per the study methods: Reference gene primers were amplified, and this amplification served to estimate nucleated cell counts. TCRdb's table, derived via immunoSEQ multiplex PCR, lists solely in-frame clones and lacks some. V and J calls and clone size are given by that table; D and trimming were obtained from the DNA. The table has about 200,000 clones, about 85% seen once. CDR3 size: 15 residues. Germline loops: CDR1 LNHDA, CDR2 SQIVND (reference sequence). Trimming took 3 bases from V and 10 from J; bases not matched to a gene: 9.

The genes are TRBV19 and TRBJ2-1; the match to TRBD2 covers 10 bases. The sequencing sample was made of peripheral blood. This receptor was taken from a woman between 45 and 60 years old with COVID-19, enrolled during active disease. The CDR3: CASSISGGPPGEQFF. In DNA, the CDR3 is TGTGCCAGTAGTATTAGCGGGGGGCCCCCCGGGGAGCAGTTCTTC. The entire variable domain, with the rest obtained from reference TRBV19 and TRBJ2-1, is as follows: DGGITQSPKYLFRKEGQNVTLSCEQNLNHDAMYWYRQDPGQGLRLIYYSQIVNDFQKGDIAEGYSVSREKKESFPLTVTSAQKNPTAFYLCASSISGGPPGEQFFGPGTRLTVL.